Below are 18 T cell receptor beta chains sequenced from a single sample in a study of cytomegalovirus exposure and HLA in healthy donors. This PCR relied on a set of 60 Vbeta primers and 13 Jbeta primers. Method: immunoSEQ multiplex PCR; TCRdb's copy keeps in-frame clones and lacks some. Counted here are some 120,000 clones, around 75% occurring once; the ten biggest clones make up less than 3.5%. Material for sequencing was PBMCs. These receptors were obtained from a woman aged 40 to 50 in good health and CMV-seropositive.

This clone was counted a single time. This sequence joins TRBV27 and TRBJ2-7; D is perhaps TRBD1 (6 bases). The germline CDR1 and CDR2 sequences are MNHEY and SMNVEV (reference sequence). V was clipped by 2 bases and J by 2 bases, with 10 bases between them. The CDR3 has 14 residues. CDR3 protein: CASSLQGPPYEQYF. The CDR3 coding sequence is TGTGCCAGCAGTTTACAGGGGCCCCCCTACGAGCAGTACTTC.

This chain connects TRBV23-1 to TRBJ2-7; D is ambiguous. TRBV23-1 is noted as an ORF with a role that remains uncertain. V lost 2 bases to trimming and J lost 6 bases, with 11 bases between them. The CDR3 sequence is 13 residues long. This CDR3 reads CASSQGTPGEQYF. CDR3 DNA: TGCGCCAGCAGTCAAGGAACTCCGGGCGAGCAGTACTTC.

V and J are TRBV18 and TRBJ1-5; 7 bases map to TRBD1. Germline loops: CDR1 KGHSH, CDR2 LQKENI. This CDR3 has 15 residues. With V trimmed by 1 base and J by 1 base, 1 base remained unmatched. DNA for the CDR3: TGTGCCAGCTCACCACAAGGGGGCAGCAATCAGCCCCAGCATTTT. Amino acid sequence: CASSPQGGSNQPQHF.

V usage is TRBV7-9 and J usage is TRBJ1-2; D is possibly TRBD1 (6 bases). Germline V gene sequence: CDR1 SEHNR, CDR2 FQNEAQ (reference sequence). Trimming stripped 3 bases from V and 7 bases from J, with 15 bases between. The CDR3 is 14 residues long. CDR3 loop: CASSLDSQRSGYTF. The DNA of the CDR3 is TGTGCCAGCAGCTTGGACAGCCAACGAAGTGGCTACACCTTC.

This chain joins TRBV5-1 and TRBJ2-5; the D is unclear. Looked up from germline, CDR1 is SGHRS and CDR2 is YFSETQ. Trimming shortened V by 0 bases and J by 1 base, and 13 bases separated the two germline ends. The CDR3 covers 16 residues. The CDR3 region has the DNA TGCGCCAGCAGCTTGGCGATTTTTGGCTCCCAAGAGACCCAGTACTTC. Its protein is CASSLAIFGSQETQYF.

V gene TRBV2 combines with J gene TRBJ1-3; 8 positions match TRBD1. CDR1 and CDR2 (germline): SNHLY, FYNNEI. Losses at the gene ends were 6 bases for V and 1 base for J; bases not matched to a gene: 5. The CDR3 contains 15 residues. CDR3 sequence: CASSQGTGSGNTIYF. CDR3 DNA sequence: TGTGCCAGCAGCCAAGGGACAGGATCTGGAAACACCATATATTTT.

This chain uses TRBV4-1 with TRBJ1-1; D perhaps matches TRBD1 (5 bases). The CDR3 loop spans 14 amino acids. Germline assignment: CDR1 MGHRA and CDR2 YSYEKL. The ends were cut back, 3 bases at V and 5 bases at J, with 13 bases in the middle. The DNA for the CDR3 is TGCGCCAGCAGCCAGCACGGGGGTTGGACTGAAGCTTTCTTT. Encoded protein: CASSQHGGWTEAFF.

The chain recombines TRBV5-4 with TRBJ1-2, with D uncertain. There are 15 residues in the CDR3. Germline V CDR1 and CDR2: SGHNT, YYREEE (reference sequence). V was pared by 4 bases and J by 5 bases, with 18 bases between. The CDR3 protein is CASSVYSFLGYGYTF. CDR3 nucleotides: TGTGCCAGCAGCGTCTACAGCTTTCTTGGGTATGGCTACACCTTC. Using reference TRBV5-4 and TRBJ1-2 for the parts outside the CDR3, the full variable domain is ETGVTQSPTHLIKTRGQQVTLRCSSQSGHNTVSWYQQALGQGPQFIFQYYREEENGRGNFPPRFSGLQFPNYSSELNVNALELDDSALYLCASSVYSFLGYGYTFGSGTRLTVV.

This clone was seen only a few times. The CDR3 spells CSVEPRGSYEQYF. The CDR3 DNA is TGCAGCGTTGAACCCCGAGGGTCCTACGAGCAGTACTTC. The chain links TRBV29-1 to TRBJ2-7; a weak D match, TRBD2 (5 bases). CDR1 SQVTM and CDR2 ANQGSEA come from the germline V gene. This CDR3 comprises 13 residues. V lost 2 bases to trimming and J lost 1 base, with 9 bases between them.

A few counts support this clone. The chain recombines TRBV7-3 with TRBJ2-5, with TRBD1 matching 8 bases. Germline trimming cut 5 bases from V and 5 bases from J; bases unmatched to any gene: 7. CDR3 length: 14 residues. Germline V lookup: CDR1 SGHTA, CDR2 FQGTGA. CDR3 sequence (DNA): TGTGCCAGCAGCGTCGGACAGGGCGGCGAGACCCAGTACTTC. Its protein is CASSVGQGGETQYF.

The V gene is TRBV6-5, the J gene TRBJ2-5; 9 nucleotides match TRBD1. The J segment lost 7 bases and the V segment lost 6 bases, leaving 3 bases of the junction unmatched. CDR3 length: 12 amino acids. CDR1 MNHEY and CDR2 SVGAGI come from the germline V gene. The CDR3 loop is CASSLQGATQYF. The CDR3, as DNA: TGTGCCAGCAGCCTACAGGGGGCGACCCAGTACTTC.

The chain is built from TRBV30 and TRBJ1-1; D might be TRBD1 (5 bases). CDR1 GTSNPN and CDR2 SVGIG come from the germline V gene (reference sequence). The CDR3 is made up of 13 amino acids. Deletions cut 6 bases from V and 1 base from J, with 12 bases between. For the CDR3, the DNA is TGTGCCTGCTCGTGGCAGGGGAACACTGAAGCTTTCTTT. Encoded protein: CACSWQGNTEAFF.

Only one count was recorded for this clone. This chain links TRBV7-9 with TRBJ1-1; D unresolved. Germline CDR1 is SEHNR and CDR2 is FQNEAQ (reference sequence). Trimming cost V 1 base and J 6 bases, with 6 bases left between them. This CDR3 spans 12 amino acids. CDR3 nucleotides: TGTGCCAGCAGCTTAGTCGGGTCTGAAGCTTTCTTT. It translates to CASSLVGSEAFF.

The gene calls are TRBV28 and TRBJ2-3; 8 bases align to TRBD2. The CDR3 is 17 residues long. Germline V CDR1 and CDR2: MDHEN, SYDVKM. Germline trimming cut 6 bases from V and 2 bases from J; bases unmatched to any gene: 13. CDR3 DNA: TGTGCCAGCAGCTTCTACGGCGGGGGGCCCCACACAGATACGCAGTATTTT. Protein: CASSFYGGGPHTDTQYF.

This clone was counted between two and nine times. This sequence joins TRBV28 and TRBJ2-3; TRBD1 matches 7 bases. Per germline, CDR1 MDHEN and CDR2 SYDVKM. This CDR3 is built from 16 residues. Trimming at V came to 5 bases and at J to 0 bases, leaving 8 bases not matched to a gene. The CDR3 loop reads CASSQGVALSTDTQYF. The CDR3 nucleotides are TGTGCCAGCAGTCAGGGGGTAGCGCTAAGCACAGATACGCAGTATTTT.

The chain carries TRBV20-1 and TRBJ2-1, with D tentatively TRBD1 (5 bases). CDR3 length: 11 residues. Germline-derived CDR1 and CDR2 are DFQATT and SNEGSKA (reference sequence). V was cut by 5 bases and J by 6 bases, with 8 bases left in between. The CDR3 DNA is TGCAGTGCTCTTAGGGGCAATGAGCAGTTCTTC. Protein product: CSALRGNEQFF.

The genes are TRBV4-3 and TRBJ1-4; TRBD1 matches 7 bases. There are 16 residues in the CDR3. J lost 3 bases, V lost 2 bases, and 6 bases had no gene match. Germline CDR1 reads LGHNA; CDR2 reads YSLEER. This CDR3 reads CASSQYTGASNEKLFF. The CDR3 DNA reads TGCGCCAGCAGCCAATATACAGGGGCCTCTAATGAAAAACTGTTTTTT.

The genes are TRBV4-1 and TRBJ2-1, with TRBD2 matching 7 bases. This CDR3 has 16 amino acids. V trimming: 3 bases; J trimming: 2 bases; junction bases outside the gene matches: 7. Germline V gives CDR1 MGHRA, CDR2 YSYEKL. The DNA of the CDR3 is TGCGCCAGCAGCCAGGCAGGACTAGAGGCCTACAATGAGCAGTTCTTC. Translation: CASSQAGLEAYNEQFF.